This T cell receptor (beta chain) was sequenced during a study of human T cells and chemical hapten exposure. On the study more broadly: Mainly, slight library volume differences in the pool made TCR yields vary.

The study, taken as a whole, reports: Counts of TCRs above 1 in 1000 frequency stayed unchanged with DPC sensitization.

This CDR3 comprises 13 residues. V lost 3 bases to trimming and J lost 12 bases, with 17 bases between them. Unique molecular identifiers were attached to individual cDNA molecules within the library. In the original workflow: Sample-level TCR yields exhibited a median of about 96,000, with a range of roughly 20,000 to 750,000. A single record per CDR3 protein comes from TCRdb applying MiXCR to the reads. TCRdb, not the authors, supplied the V and J calls. The sample includes 95,000 to 150,000 distinct CDR3 sequences, 8% to 9.5% of them seen just once. This clonotype was seen repeatedly, ten times or more. Its antigen is not identified. Total RNA was isolated from unfractionated whole blood.

This clonotype was sampled from a human donor in good health. Some clones in this sample may be carry-over from other donors' samples. The rearrangement joins TRBV12-3 or TRBV12-4 to TRBJ1-1; a weak D match, TRBD1 (6 bases). The specimen was whole blood. The DNA of the CDR3 is TGTGCCAGCAGTTTTGCGGGGGCTTCTCAACCTTTCTTT. It is translated as CASSFAGASQPFF.